This T cell receptor (beta chain) was sequenced for a study of OX40 agonist ivuxolimab in advanced cancers. The overall study: Eligibility admitted prior anti-PD-1, anti-PD-L1 or anti-CTLA-4 therapy; 40% had some. Three patients showed partial responses: one hepatocellular carcinoma and two cutaneous melanoma cases.

Trimming left V 1 base short and J 0 bases short, with 7 bases between. Germline V gives CDR1 LNHDA, CDR2 SQIVND (reference sequence). The CDR3 spans 15 residues. Study results and limitations: Antigen targets of the expanded peripheral T cells went undetermined.

TCRdb's copy holds only in-frame clones and misses some; the assay was immunoSEQ multiplex PCR. Seen here are about 70,000 clones, approximately 85% observed once, and the top ten hold 6.5% to 7.5%. Patients were excluded for autoimmune disease history or systemic immunosuppression. In this sample, this clone turned up once. What it binds is not known. The chain has TRBV19 and TRBJ1-3; D unclear. This clonotype originated in an adult with an advanced solid tumor such as melanoma, head and neck, liver or kidney cancer. The sequences come from CD4+ or CD8+ T cells sorted from blood, collected in a trial of the OX40 agonist ivuxolimab. In nucleotides, the CDR3 is TGTGCCAGTAGTATAGGGCAGAACTCTGGAAACACCATATATTTT. It codes for CASSIGQNSGNTIYF.